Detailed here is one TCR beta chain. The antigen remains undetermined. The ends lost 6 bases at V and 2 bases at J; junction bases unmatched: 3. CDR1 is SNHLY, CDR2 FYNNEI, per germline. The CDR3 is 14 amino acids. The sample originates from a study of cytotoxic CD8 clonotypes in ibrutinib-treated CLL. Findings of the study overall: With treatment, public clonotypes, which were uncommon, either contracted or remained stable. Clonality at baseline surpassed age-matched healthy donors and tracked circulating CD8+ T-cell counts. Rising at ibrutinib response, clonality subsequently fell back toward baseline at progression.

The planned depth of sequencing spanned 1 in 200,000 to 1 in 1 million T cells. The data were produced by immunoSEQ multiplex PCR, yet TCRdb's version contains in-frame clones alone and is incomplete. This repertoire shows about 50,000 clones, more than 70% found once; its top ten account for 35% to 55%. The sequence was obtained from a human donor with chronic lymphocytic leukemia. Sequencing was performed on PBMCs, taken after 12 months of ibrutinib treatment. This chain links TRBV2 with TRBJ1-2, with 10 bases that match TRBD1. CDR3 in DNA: TGTGCCAGCAGACCGGGACAGGGGAACTATGGCTACACCTTC. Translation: CASRPGQGNYGYTF.